This TCR beta chain is from a study of human T cells and chemical hapten exposure. Notes on the study in general: Following DPC sensitization, TCRs present above 1 in 1000 frequency showed no change.

This clonotype has ten or more counts. Its antigen is still unknown. Via MiXCR, TCRdb re-called the RACE reads, giving one row per CDR3 protein. There are tens of thousands of distinct CDR3 sequences in the sample; around 9.3% occur only once, and 3.5% to 5% lies in the top ten. Germline V CDR1 and CDR2: SQVTM, ANQGSEA. The CDR3 covers 12 residues. Unmatched junction bases numbered 3, after V lost 6 bases and J lost 1 base. Time point: patch test 1, 2 weeks after DPC sensitization. The sample's treatment: therapeutic diphenylcyclopropenone sensitization with weekly scalp DPC. The clonotype was recovered from a woman aged 45-60 years with alopecia areata. Some clones in this sample may be carry-over from other donors' samples. This sequence joins TRBV29-1 and TRBJ2-7, with TRBD1 matching over 7 bases. Specimen: whole blood, collected in connection with sensitization to the hapten diphenylcyclopropenone (DPC). DNA for the CDR3: TGCAGCGTCGGGACAGTATCCTACGAGCAGTACTTC. Its translation: CSVGTVSYEQYF.